This is a list of T cell receptor beta chains from one sample in a study of blood T cell repertoires in COVID-19. TCRdb's table, derived via immunoSEQ multiplex PCR, lists solely in-frame clones and lacks some. The repertoire has fewer than 250,000 clones, approximately 85% of them found once; the top ten carry 5.5% to 6%. Sequenced sample: peripheral blood. The source is an elderly woman with COVID-19, enrolled during active disease. The CDR3 runs from the conserved cysteine through the conserved F or W. A D gene is named only where the DNA matches it firmly. Size tells how often a clone was seen (once, few, many) or the class of an expanded clone, and some rows leave it out.

TRBV3-1/TRBV3-2,TRBD2,NA,TRBJ2-5,CASSPTGTSGRGETQYF,TGTGCCAGCAGCCCCACCGGGACTAGCGGTCGGGGGGAGACCCAGTACTTC
TRBV10-1,NA,once,TRBJ1-1,CASSESWGLGTEAFF,TGCGCCAGCAGTGAGTCGTGGGGGCTGGGGACTGAAGCTTTCTTT
TRBV4-2,NA,NA,TRBJ2-4,CASSQDILPENIQYF,TGTGCCAGCAGCCAAGATATCCTTCCAGAAAACATTCAGTACTTC
TRBV4-1,TRBD1,NA,TRBJ2-3,CASSSDRVAGTQYF,TGCGCCAGCAGCAGTGACAGGGTGGCCGGTACGCAGTATTTT
TRBV7-8,NA,NA,TRBJ1-2,CASSNSGNYGYTF,TGTGCCAGCAGCAACTCGGGGAACTATGGCTACACCTTC
TRBV19,TRBD1,many,TRBJ1-5,CASSVSGGRQPQHF,TGTGCCAGTAGTGTATCAGGGGGTCGGCAGCCCCAGCATTTT
TRBV7-9,TRBD1,NA,TRBJ2-6,CASSLYRGLGANVLTF,TGTGCCAGCAGCTTGTACAGGGGGCTCGGGGCCAACGTCCTGACTTTC
TRBV24-1,NA,NA,TRBJ1-4,CATSLGATNEKLFF,TGTGCCACCAGTCTGGGAGCAACTAATGAAAAACTGTTTTTT
TRBV28,NA,NA,TRBJ1-3,CASSPQGSRGNTIYF,TGTGCCAGCAGCCCCCAGGGTAGCCGTGGAAACACCATATATTTT
TRBV12-3/TRBV12-4,NA,NA,TRBJ1-1,CASSLGLGEAFF,TGTGCCAGCAGCCTCGGACTAGGTGAAGCTTTCTTT
TRBV6-5,TRBD1,NA,TRBJ2-7,CASSRQGAEQYF,TGTGCCAGCAGTCGACAGGGGGCCGAGCAGTACTTC
TRBV7-2,TRBD2,NA,TRBJ2-5,CASSLVAGEGTQYF,TGTGCCAGCAGCTTGGTAGCGGGGGAGGGGACCCAGTACTTC
TRBV28,TRBD2,NA,TRBJ2-1,CASSLGGTQYNEQFF,TGTGCCAGCAGCCTCGGGGGGACGCAGTACAATGAGCAGTTCTTC
TRBV6-5,NA,NA,TRBJ1-4,CASSYLAGKLFF,TGTGCCAGCAGTTACCTAGCGGGAAAACTGTTTTTT
TRBV7-2,TRBD2,once,TRBJ2-7,CASSPTSSSGGAGEQYF,TGTGCCAGCAGCCCCACTTCCTCCAGCGGGGGAGCAGGTGAGCAGTACTTC
TRBV4-3,TRBD1,NA,TRBJ1-4,CTSSQGQGSTNEKLFF,TGCACCAGCAGCCAAGGACAGGGGTCAACTAATGAAAAACTGTTTTTT
TRBV5-1,TRBD2,NA,TRBJ2-5,CASSLTGGAEETQYF,TGCGCCAGCAGCTTGACCGGGGGGGCAGAAGAGACCCAGTACTTC
TRBV29-1,NA,NA,TRBJ2-3,CSVGGEPDTQYF,TGCAGCGTTGGGGGCGAGCCAGATACGCAGTATTTT
TRBV7-6,TRBD1,NA,TRBJ2-5,CASNRGTQETQYF,TGTGCCAGCAACAGGGGGACTCAAGAGACCCAGTACTTC
TRBV2,NA,once,TRBJ2-2,CASSGPLGTYLTGELFF,TGTGCCAGCAGTGGTCCCCTCGGGACATACTTAACCGGGGAGCTGTTTTTT
TRBV6-5,NA,NA,TRBJ1-5,CASSRGGGNQPQHF,TGTGCCAGCAGTCGCGGGGGCGGCAATCAGCCCCAGCATTTT
TRBV10-3,TRBD1,few,TRBJ1-6,CATRTGGANSPLHF,TGTGCCACCCGAACAGGGGGGGCGAATTCACCCCTCCACTTT
TRBV27,TRBD1,few,TRBJ1-6,CASSDRGNSPLHF,TGTGCCAGCAGCGACAGGGGTAATTCACCCCTCCACTTT
TRBV14,NA,NA,TRBJ1-1,CASSLGQNTEAFF,TGTGCCAGCAGCCTGGGACAGAACACTGAAGCTTTCTTT
TRBV7-9,NA,NA,TRBJ1-3,CASSLTAGNTIYF,TGTGCCAGCAGCTTAACAGCCGGAAACACCATATATTTT
TRBV9,NA,NA,TRBJ2-1,CASSQSDWRNEQFF,TGTGCCAGCAGCCAATCGGACTGGCGCAATGAGCAGTTCTTC
TRBV30,NA,NA,TRBJ1-5,CAWSPGGDQPQHF,TGTGCCTGGAGCCCGGGGGGGGATCAGCCCCAGCATTTT
TRBV23-1,NA,NA,TRBJ2-7,CASSQYAWGGAGSYEQYF,TGCGCCAGCAGTCAATACGCCTGGGGAGGTGCCGGGAGCTACGAGCAGTACTTC
TRBV27,TRBD2,NA,TRBJ2-1,CASSLGRGAQRGSYNEQFF,TGTGCCAGCAGTTTAGGGCGGGGGGCCCAACGAGGGTCCTACAATGAGCAGTTCTTC
TRBV4-2,TRBD1,NA,TRBJ1-2,CASSAQGQNGGYTF,TGTGCCAGCAGCGCACAGGGGCAGAATGGTGGCTACACCTTC
TRBV2,NA,NA,TRBJ2-5,CASSENEAQYF,TGTGCCAGCAGTGAAAATGAGGCCCAGTACTTC
TRBV5-1,NA,few,TRBJ1-4,CASSTGGTNEKLFF,TGCGCCAGCAGCACCGGGGGAACTAATGAAAAACTGTTTTTT
TRBV5-1,TRBD1,NA,TRBJ2-7,CASSLVGQGSYEQYF,TGCGCCAGCAGCTTGGTGGGACAGGGTTCCTACGAGCAGTACTTC
TRBV28,NA,NA,TRBJ1-2,CASSLSVRWGGEGYTF,TGTGCCAGCAGTTTATCGGTCAGGTGGGGCGGTGAGGGCTACACCTTC
TRBV7-2,TRBD2,NA,TRBJ2-7,CASSLWNSGGYEQYF,TGTGCCAGCAGCTTATGGAATAGCGGGGGATACGAGCAGTACTTC
TRBV4-2,TRBD1,once,TRBJ1-2,CASTTGDGRAYGYTF,TGTGCCAGCACCACAGGGGACGGTAGGGCCTATGGCTACACCTTC
TRBV15,NA,NA,TRBJ1-1,CATGGGSGEAFF,TGTGCCACCGGTGGGGGGAGTGGTGAAGCTTTCTTT
TRBV5-1,NA,NA,TRBJ2-7,CASSLGLSTYEQYF,TGCGCCAGCAGCCTCGGACTCTCAACCTACGAGCAGTACTTC
TRBV28,NA,NA,TRBJ1-4,CASSLDGATNEKLFF,TGTGCCAGCAGTTTAGACGGAGCAACTAATGAAAAACTGTTTTTT
TRBV18,TRBD1,few,TRBJ1-1,CASSPNSDRGNTEAFF,TGTGCCAGCTCACCCAACTCTGACAGGGGGAACACTGAAGCTTTCTTT
TRBV9,NA,NA,TRBJ2-7,CASSERDTAYEQYF,TGTGCCAGCAGCGAGCGGGACACGGCCTACGAGCAGTACTTC
TRBV5-6,TRBD1,NA,TRBJ2-3,CASSIPGQGTDTQYF,TGTGCCAGCAGCATCCCGGGACAGGGAACAGATACGCAGTATTTT
TRBV18,NA,once,TRBJ1-3,CASSPEAVIGNTIYF,TGTGCCAGCTCACCGGAGGCGGTAATTGGAAACACCATATATTTT
TRBV29-1,NA,once,TRBJ2-3,CSVRGGSTDTQYF,TGCAGCGTCCGTGGGGGGAGCACAGATACGCAGTATTTT
TRBV4-2,NA,NA,TRBJ1-1,CASSLIGRGETEAFF,TGTGCCAGCAGCCTAATCGGCCGGGGAGAAACTGAAGCTTTCTTT
TRBV19,NA,once,TRBJ2-5,CASSQGYQETQYF,TGTGCCAGTAGCCAGGGATACCAAGAGACCCAGTACTTC
TRBV5-1,NA,NA,TRBJ2-3,CASSSSRGKGDTQYF,TGCGCCAGCAGCAGCTCCCGGGGAAAAGGGGATACGCAGTATTTT
TRBV7-6,TRBD2,NA,TRBJ2-3,CASSRTSGGRTDTQYF,TGTGCCAGCAGCCGCACTAGCGGGGGGCGCACAGATACGCAGTATTTT
TRBV4-1,NA,NA,TRBJ1-4,CASSQGRYNEKLFF,TGCGCCAGCAGCCAGGGCAGATATAATGAAAAACTGTTTTTT
TRBV7-2,TRBD1,NA,TRBJ2-3,CASSLDRALDTQYF,TGTGCCAGCAGCTTGGACAGGGCCCTGGATACGCAGTATTTT
TRBV18,TRBD1,NA,TRBJ2-5,CASSPPNLATGTGVTQYF,TGTGCCAGCTCACCACCGAACCTAGCGACCGGGACAGGGGTCACCCAGTACTTC
TRBV30,NA,NA,TRBJ1-3,CAWRQSGVGTIYF,TGTGCCTGGAGACAGTCCGGCGTTGGCACCATATATTTT
TRBV6-5,NA,NA,TRBJ1-1,CASSRRQTMNTEAFF,TGTGCCAGCAGTCGGCGACAGACCATGAACACTGAAGCTTTCTTT
TRBV19,TRBD2,once,TRBJ2-1,CASSPNRLAGADEQFF,TGTGCCAGTAGCCCCAACCGACTAGCGGGGGCGGATGAGCAGTTCTTC
TRBV19,TRBD1,NA,TRBJ1-6,CASNPTQGYSPLHF,TGTGCCAGTAATCCAACACAGGGGTATTCACCCCTCCACTTT
TRBV7-2,NA,NA,TRBJ1-1,CASSLAGGLKAFF,TGTGCCAGCAGCTTAGCCGGAGGGCTTAAGGCTTTCTTT
TRBV5-5,NA,NA,TRBJ1-1,CASSRQPGQLNTEAFF,TGTGCCAGCAGCCGTCAACCGGGACAACTGAACACTGAAGCTTTCTTT
TRBV28,NA,NA,TRBJ1-2,CASSSPWAPDGYTF,TGTGCCAGCAGTTCTCCATGGGCCCCGGATGGCTACACCTTC
TRBV6-5,NA,NA,TRBJ1-1,CASSSRGITEAFF,TGTGCCAGCAGTTCCCGGGGGATCACTGAAGCTTTCTTT
TRBV27,NA,NA,TRBJ1-2,CASRVTSNYGYTF,TGTGCCAGCAGGGTGACAAGTAACTATGGCTACACCTTC